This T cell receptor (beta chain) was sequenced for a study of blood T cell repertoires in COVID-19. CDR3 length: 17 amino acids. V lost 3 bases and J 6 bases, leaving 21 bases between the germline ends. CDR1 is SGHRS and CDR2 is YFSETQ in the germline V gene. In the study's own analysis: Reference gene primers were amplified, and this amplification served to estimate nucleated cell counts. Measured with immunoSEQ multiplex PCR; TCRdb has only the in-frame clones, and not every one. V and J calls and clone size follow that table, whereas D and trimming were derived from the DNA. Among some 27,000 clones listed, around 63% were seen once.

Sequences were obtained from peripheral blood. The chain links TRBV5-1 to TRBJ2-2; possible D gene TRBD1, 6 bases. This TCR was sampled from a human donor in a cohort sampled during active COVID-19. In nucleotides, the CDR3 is TGCGCCAGCAGCTCCAGGGGCCTAAGGGACCCGGCCGGGGAGCTGTTTTTT. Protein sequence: CASSSRGLRDPAGELFF.